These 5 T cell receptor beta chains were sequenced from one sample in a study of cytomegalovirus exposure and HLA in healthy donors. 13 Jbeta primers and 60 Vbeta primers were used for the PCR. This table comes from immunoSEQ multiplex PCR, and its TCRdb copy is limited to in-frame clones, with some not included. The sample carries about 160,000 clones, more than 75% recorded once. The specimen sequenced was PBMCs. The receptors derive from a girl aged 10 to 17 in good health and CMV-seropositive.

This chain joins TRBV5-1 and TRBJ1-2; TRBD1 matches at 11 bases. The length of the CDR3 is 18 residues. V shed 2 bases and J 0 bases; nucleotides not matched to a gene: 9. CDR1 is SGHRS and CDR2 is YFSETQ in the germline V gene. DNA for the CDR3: TGCGCCAGCAGCTTTTCCGGGACAGGGGGGTCAGCTAACTATGGCTACACCTTC. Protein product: CASSFSGTGGSANYGYTF.

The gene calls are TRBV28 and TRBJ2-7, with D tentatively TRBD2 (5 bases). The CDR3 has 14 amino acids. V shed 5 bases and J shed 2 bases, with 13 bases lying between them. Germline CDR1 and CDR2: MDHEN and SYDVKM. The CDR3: CASSAGLPPYEQYF. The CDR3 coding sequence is TGTGCCAGCAGTGCCGGACTTCCTCCCTACGAGCAGTACTTC.

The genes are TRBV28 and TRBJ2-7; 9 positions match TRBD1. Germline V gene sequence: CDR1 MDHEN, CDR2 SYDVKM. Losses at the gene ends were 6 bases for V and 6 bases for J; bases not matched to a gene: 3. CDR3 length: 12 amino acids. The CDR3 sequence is CASRTTGGEQYF. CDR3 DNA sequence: TGTGCCAGCAGGACGACAGGGGGCGAGCAGTACTTC.

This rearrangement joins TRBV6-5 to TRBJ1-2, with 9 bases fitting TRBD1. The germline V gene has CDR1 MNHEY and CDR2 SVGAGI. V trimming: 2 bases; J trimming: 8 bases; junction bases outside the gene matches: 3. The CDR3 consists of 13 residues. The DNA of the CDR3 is TGTGCCAGCAGTTACGTGGACAGGGGCGGCTACACCTTC. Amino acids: CASSYVDRGGYTF.

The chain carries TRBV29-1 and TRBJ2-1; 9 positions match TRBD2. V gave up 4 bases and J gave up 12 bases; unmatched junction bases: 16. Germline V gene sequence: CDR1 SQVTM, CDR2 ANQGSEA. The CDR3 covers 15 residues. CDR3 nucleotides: TGCAGCGTTGTTGCAGGGGGTTGGCTAGCGGGATTGCAGTTCTTC. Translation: CSVVAGGWLAGLQFF.